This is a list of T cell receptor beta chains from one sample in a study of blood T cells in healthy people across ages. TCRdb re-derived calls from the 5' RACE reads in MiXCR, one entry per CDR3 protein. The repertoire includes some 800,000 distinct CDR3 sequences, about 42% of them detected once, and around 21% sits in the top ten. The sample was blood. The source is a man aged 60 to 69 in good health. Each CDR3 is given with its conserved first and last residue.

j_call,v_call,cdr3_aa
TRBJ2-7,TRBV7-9,CASSPGGGAVYEQYF
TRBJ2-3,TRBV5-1,CASSPTLGLAETKDTQYF
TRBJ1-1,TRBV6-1,CASRQANTEAFF
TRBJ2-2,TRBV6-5,CASSYSGSQGYTGELFF
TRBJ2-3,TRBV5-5,CASSLGTTSTDTQYF
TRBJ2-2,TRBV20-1,CSARDSGIGTGELFF
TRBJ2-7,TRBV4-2,CASSQVGTVTYEQYF
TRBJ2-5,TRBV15,CATSRERGTAQETQYF
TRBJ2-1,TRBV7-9,CASSRRGGGNNEQFF
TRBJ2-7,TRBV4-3,CASSQELASGGANEQYF
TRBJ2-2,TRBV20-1,CSARDITVNTGELFF
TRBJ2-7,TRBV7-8,CASSLALRGGSYEQYF
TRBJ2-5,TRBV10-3,CAISEVRRGEETQYF
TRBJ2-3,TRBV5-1,CASSLGQSIPSRTDTQYF
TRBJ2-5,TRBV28,CASSFGKTQYF
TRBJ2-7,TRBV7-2,CASSLGGPPGNEQYF
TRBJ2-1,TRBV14,CASSQVSGSFNEQFF
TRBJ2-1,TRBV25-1,CASSAPIGTDNEQFF
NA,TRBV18,CASSPTAGKETQYF
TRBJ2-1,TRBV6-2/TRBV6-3,CASSYVTGGAYNEQFF
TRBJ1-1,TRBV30,CAWSPSSDTEAFF
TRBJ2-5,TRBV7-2,CASSLAGLAGERETQYF
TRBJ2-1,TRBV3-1,CASSLEHLAGTYNEQFF
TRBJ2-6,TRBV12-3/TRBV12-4,CASSLGQGPLSGANVLTF
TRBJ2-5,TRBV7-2,CASSLASITLREQYF
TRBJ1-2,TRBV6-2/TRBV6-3,CASSYWDRVKDGYTF
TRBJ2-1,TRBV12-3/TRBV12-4,CASGPTASETYNEQFF
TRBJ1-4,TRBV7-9,CASSPGQGIANEKLFF
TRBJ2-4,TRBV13,CASSSSQGDAKNIQYF
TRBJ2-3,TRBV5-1,CASSFEGARSTDTQYF
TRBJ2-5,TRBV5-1,CASSSGGGREETQYF
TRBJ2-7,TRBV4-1,CASSQVASGGLILEQYF
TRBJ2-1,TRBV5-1,CASSRQWGLAGGLGVNEQFF
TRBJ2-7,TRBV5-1,CASTSVPQSYEQYF
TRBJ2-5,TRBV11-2,CASGQGLAGVETQYF
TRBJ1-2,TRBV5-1,CASSERSYYGYTF
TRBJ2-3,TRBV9,CASSVEAGALSTDTQYF
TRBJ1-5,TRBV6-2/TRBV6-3,CASSTGGNQPQHF
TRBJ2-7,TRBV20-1,CSARDVEGTSYNEQYF
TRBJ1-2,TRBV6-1,CASSEEGGYTF
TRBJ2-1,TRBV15,CATSRVYGDSGEQFF
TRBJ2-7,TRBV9,CASSVDSASYEQYF
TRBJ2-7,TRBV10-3,CAISARQDRGREQYF
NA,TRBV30,CAWSVLGETQYF
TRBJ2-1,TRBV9,CASSIPAGAPGHEQFF
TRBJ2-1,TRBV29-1,CSVEEGQTGRDYNEQFF
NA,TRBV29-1,CSGLAWTSGSYEQYF
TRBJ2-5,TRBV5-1,CASSLSSNRGETQYF
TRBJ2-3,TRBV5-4,CASSFGLAGPTDTQYF
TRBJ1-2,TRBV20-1,CSAREGETSGYGYTF
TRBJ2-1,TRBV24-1,CATSDSRDREGNEQFF
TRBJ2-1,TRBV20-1,CSAPSGAEQFF
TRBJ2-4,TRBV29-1,CSGRGPSQNIQYF
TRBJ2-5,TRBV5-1,CASSRDVASGGAAEQYF
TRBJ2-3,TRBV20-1,CSARSPSAATQYF
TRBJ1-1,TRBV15,CATSSSVQGRGMNTEAFF
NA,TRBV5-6,CASTIGTGLNEQYF
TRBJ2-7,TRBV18,CASSPLGDNEQYF
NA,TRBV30,CAWSTLGGTRYEQYF